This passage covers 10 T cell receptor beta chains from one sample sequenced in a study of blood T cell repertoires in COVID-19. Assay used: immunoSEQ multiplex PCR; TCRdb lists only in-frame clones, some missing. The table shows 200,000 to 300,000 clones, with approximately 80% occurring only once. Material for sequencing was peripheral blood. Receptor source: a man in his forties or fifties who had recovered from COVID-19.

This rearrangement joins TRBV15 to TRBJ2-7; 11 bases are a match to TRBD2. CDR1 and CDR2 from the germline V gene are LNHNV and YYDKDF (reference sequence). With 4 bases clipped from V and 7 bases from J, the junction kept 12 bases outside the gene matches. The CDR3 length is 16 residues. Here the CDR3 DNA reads TGTGCCACCAGCACGACTAGCGGGGTCCTAGTACGGGAGCAGTACTTC. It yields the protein CATSTTSGVLVREQYF.

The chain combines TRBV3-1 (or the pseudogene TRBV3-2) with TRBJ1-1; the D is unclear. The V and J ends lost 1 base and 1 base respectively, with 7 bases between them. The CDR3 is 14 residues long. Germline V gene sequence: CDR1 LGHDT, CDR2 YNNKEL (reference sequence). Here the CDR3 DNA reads TGTGCCAGCAGCCAAGTGTCAGGGAACACTGAAGCTTTCTTT. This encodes CASSQVSGNTEAFF.

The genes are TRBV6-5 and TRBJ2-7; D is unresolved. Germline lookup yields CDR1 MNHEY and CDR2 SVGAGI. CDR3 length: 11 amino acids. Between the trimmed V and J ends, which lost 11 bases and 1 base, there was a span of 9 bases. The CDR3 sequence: CAQTLSYEQYF. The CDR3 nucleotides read TGTGCCCAAACGCTATCCTACGAGCAGTACTTC.

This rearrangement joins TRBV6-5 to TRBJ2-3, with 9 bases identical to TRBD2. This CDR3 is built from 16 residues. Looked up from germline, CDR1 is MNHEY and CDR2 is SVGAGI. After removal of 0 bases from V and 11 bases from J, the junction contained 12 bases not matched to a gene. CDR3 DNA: TGTGCCAGCAGTTACTCCGCGGGAGGGTCCGTTGTGGGGCAGTATTTT. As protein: CASSYSAGGSVVGQYF.

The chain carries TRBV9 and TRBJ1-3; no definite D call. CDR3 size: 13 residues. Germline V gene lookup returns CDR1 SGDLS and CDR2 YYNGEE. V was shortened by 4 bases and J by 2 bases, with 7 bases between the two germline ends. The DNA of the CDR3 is TGTGCCAGCAGCAGAGACACTGGAAACACCATATATTTT. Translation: CASSRDTGNTIYF.

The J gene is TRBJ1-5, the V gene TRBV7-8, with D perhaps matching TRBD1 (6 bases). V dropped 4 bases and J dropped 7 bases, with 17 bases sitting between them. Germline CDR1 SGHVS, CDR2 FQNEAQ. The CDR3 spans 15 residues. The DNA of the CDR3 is TGTGCCAGCAGCTCTAGGGGGGGGGCACAGCAGCCCCAGCATTTT. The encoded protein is CASSSRGGAQQPQHF. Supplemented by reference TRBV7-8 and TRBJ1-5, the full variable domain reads GAGVSQSPRYKVAKRGQDVALRCDPISGHVSLFWYQQALGQGPEFLTYFQNEAQLDKSGLPSDRFFAERPEGSVSTLKIQRTQQEDSAVYLCASSSRGGAQQPQHFGDGTRLSIL.

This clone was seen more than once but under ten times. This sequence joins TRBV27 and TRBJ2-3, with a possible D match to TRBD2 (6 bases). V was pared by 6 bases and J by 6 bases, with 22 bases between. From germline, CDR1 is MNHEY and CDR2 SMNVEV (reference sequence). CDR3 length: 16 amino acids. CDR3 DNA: TGTGCCAGCAGGGCATCCGGGACTTTGGGCTCCGATACGCAGTATTTT. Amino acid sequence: CASRASGTLGSDTQYF.

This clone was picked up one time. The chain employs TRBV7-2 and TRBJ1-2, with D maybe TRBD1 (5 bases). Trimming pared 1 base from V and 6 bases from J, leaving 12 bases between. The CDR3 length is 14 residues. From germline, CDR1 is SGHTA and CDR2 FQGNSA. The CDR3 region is CASSLDRTLNGYTF. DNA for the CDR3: TGTGCCAGCAGCTTAGACAGGACATTGAATGGCTACACCTTC. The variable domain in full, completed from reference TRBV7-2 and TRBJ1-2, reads GAGVSQSPSNKVTEKGKDVELRCDPISGHTALYWYRQSLGQGLEFLIYFQGNSAPDKSGLPSDRFSAERTGGSVSTLTIQRTQQEDSAVYLCASSLDRTLNGYTFGSGTRLTVV.

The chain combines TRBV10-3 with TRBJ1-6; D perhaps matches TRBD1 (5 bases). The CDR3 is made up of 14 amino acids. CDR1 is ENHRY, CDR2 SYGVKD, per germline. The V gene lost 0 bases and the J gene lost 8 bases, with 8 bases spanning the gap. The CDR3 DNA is TGTGCCATCAGTGAGTCCAGGGAGGATTCACCCCTCCACTTT. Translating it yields CAISESREDSPLHF.

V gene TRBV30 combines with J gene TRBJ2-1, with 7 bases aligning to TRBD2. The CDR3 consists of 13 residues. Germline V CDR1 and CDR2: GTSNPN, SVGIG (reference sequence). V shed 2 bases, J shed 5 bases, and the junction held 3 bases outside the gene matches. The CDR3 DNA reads TGTGCCTGGAGTAAGACTAGCAACAATGAGCAGTTCTTC. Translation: CAWSKTSNNEQFF.